These 10 T cell receptor beta chains originate from one sample sequenced in a study of early T cells in non-severe SARS-CoV-2 infection. TCRdb re-derived calls from the 5' RACE reads in MiXCR, one entry per CDR3 protein. There are 75,000 to 80,000 distinct CDR3 sequences in the sample; approximately 10% occur only once, and around 12% lies in the top ten. Sequencing was performed on whole blood, taken at baseline. These receptors were collected from an adult who was a healthcare worker with PCR-confirmed SARS-CoV-2 infection or an uninfected control (not recorded which).

The chain links TRBV7-6 to TRBJ2-5, with unresolved D. CDR1 is SGHVS, CDR2 FNYEAQ, per germline. The V gene lost 5 bases and the J gene lost 5 bases, with 9 bases spanning the gap. The CDR3 runs 12 residues. Written as DNA, the CDR3 is TGTGCCAGCAGCCCCGTCGAGGAGACCCAGTACTTC. Translating it yields CASSPVEETQYF. Full variable domain (outside the CDR3, taken from reference TRBV7-6 and TRBJ2-5): GAGVSQSPRYKVTKRGQDVALRCDPISGHVSLYWYRQALGQGPEFLTYFNYEAQQDKSGLPNDRFSAERPEGSISTLTIQRTEQRDSAMYRCASSPVEETQYFGPGTRLLVL.

The table lists this clonotype with many counts. CDR3 protein: CASSLFENTEAFF. For the CDR3, the DNA is TGTGCCAGCAGCTTGTTTGAGAACACTGAAGCTTTCTTT. This chain joins TRBV7-6 and TRBJ1-1; D gene unclear. This CDR3 is built from 13 residues. CDR1 SGHVS and CDR2 FNYEAQ come from the germline V gene. The V gene lost 3 bases and the J gene lost 1 base, with 6 bases spanning the gap.

Many counts were recorded for this clonotype. The V call is TRBV12-2, the J call TRBJ2-3; the table assigns TRBD1, which was not confirmed against the DNA. TRBV12-2 is described as a pseudogene. The CDR3 runs 15 residues. The DNA for the CDR3 is TGTGCAAGTCGCTTAATGGGACGGCTCACAGATACGCAGTATTTT. Residues: CASRLMGRLTDTQYF.

The V call is TRBV6-6, the J call TRBJ2-2; 7 nucleotides agree with TRBD1. CDR1 MNHNY and CDR2 SVGAGI come from the germline V gene (reference sequence). CDR3 size: 14 residues. The V segment lost 2 bases and the J segment 7 bases; nucleotides outside the gene matches: 4. CDR3 in DNA: TGTGCCAGCAGTTACACAGGGGCGGACGGGGAGCTGTTTTTT. Amino acids: CASSYTGADGELFF.

The V and J genes are TRBV19 and TRBJ2-1; D possibly corresponds to TRBD2 (6 bases). The CDR3 has 13 residues. Germline-derived CDR1 and CDR2 are LNHDA and SQIVND (reference sequence). Between the trimmed V and J ends, which lost 5 bases and 8 bases, there was a span of 13 bases. The CDR3 spells CASSGDLSDEQFF. The DNA for the CDR3 is TGTGCCAGTAGTGGGGACTTATCGGATGAGCAGTTCTTC.

This clonotype was recorded many times. This chain uses TRBV3-1 with TRBJ1-3; D is possibly TRBD1 (6 bases). Germline V gives CDR1 LGHDT, CDR2 YNNKEL (reference sequence). This CDR3 has 17 residues. V was trimmed by 4 bases and J by 5 bases, leaving 21 bases between them. The CDR3, as DNA: TGTGCCAGCAGCCTATATCCCAGCAGGGGAGGACGAAACACCATATATTTT. Protein sequence: CASSLYPSRGGRNTIYF.

The rearrangement uses TRBV25-1 and TRBJ2-7; D might be TRBD1 (5 bases). V gave up 1 base and J gave up 2 bases, with 12 bases separating them. From germline, CDR1 is MGHDK and CDR2 SYGVNS. The CDR3 has 15 amino acids. CDR3 nucleotides: TGTGCCAGCAGTGAATGGGGCAGGGATACCTACGAGCAGTACTTC. Translated, it gives CASSEWGRDTYEQYF.

This clonotype was recorded at least ten times. This chain uses TRBV7-6 with TRBJ2-3; D is undetermined. The V and J ends lost 5 bases and 5 bases respectively, with 17 bases between them. The CDR3 totals 15 residues. The germline gives CDR1 SGHVS, CDR2 FNYEAQ. CDR3 in amino acids: CASSPVGSLGDTQYF. For the CDR3, the DNA is TGTGCCAGCAGCCCCGTGGGTAGCTTGGGAGATACGCAGTATTTT.

This clonotype has a handful of counts. The V and J genes are TRBV20-1 and TRBJ2-1, with 10 positions matching TRBD1. The trim removed 4 bases at V and 7 bases at J, leaving 10 bases unmatched. CDR1 and CDR2 from the germline V gene are DFQATT and SNEGSKA (reference sequence). The CDR3 has 15 residues. CDR3: CSATRLGQGLNEQFF. The CDR3 DNA sequence: TGCAGTGCTACCCGCTTGGGACAGGGGTTGAATGAGCAGTTCTTC.

This clonotype has just a few counts. This chain uses TRBV28 with TRBJ2-5; D gene ambiguous. Germline CDR1 MDHEN, CDR2 SYDVKM. Trimming cost V 3 bases and J 2 bases, with 7 bases left between them. This CDR3 is built from 13 residues. CDR3 amino acids: CASSLEQQETQYF. In DNA, the CDR3 is TGTGCCAGCAGTTTGGAACAGCAAGAGACCCAGTACTTC.